One TCR beta chain is described in this entry. The record originates from a study of shared clonotypes between healthy human individuals. This CDR3 contains 12 residues. The V and J ends lost 5 bases and 3 bases respectively, with 8 bases between them. Germline-derived CDR1 and CDR2 are SEHNR and FQNEAQ (reference sequence). Sorted-subset replicate PCRs used approximately 180 ng of genomic DNA. This amount corresponded to 30,000 to 35,000 T cell genomes. Only in-frame clones appear in the TCRdb table, and some are missing; sequencing was by immunoSEQ multiplex PCR. The table includes about 2.1 million clones, around 95% detected once. Positive CCR7 selection of CD45RO-negative cells yielded the naive CD8 cells, and terminally differentiated effector memory CD45RA+ cells were excluded.

The receptor comes from a man aged 18 to 35 in good health. Some clones in this sample may be carry-over from other donors' samples. The V and J genes are TRBV7-9 and TRBJ2-7, with D unresolved. The sample was naive CD8+ T cells from PBMCs. As DNA, the CDR3 is TGTGCCAGCAGCCTTATGATCTACGAGCAGTACTTC. Protein sequence: CASSLMIYEQYF.